This paragraph covers one T cell receptor beta chain sequence. Just one base apart from a much larger clone, this may be a read error. These data belong to a study of Graves' ophthalmopathy and Graves' hyperthyroidism. The CDR3 consists of 13 residues. From germline, CDR1 is SGHRS and CDR2 YFSETQ. The study amplified TCR beta CDR3 regions using RNA transcripts. An opening RT-PCR round employed HTBI primers and preceded a second-round multiplex PCR. TCRdb reprocessed the multiplex PCR reads via MiXCR and lists one record per CDR3 protein. The sample includes approximately 480,000 distinct CDR3 sequences, roughly an eighth of them seen just once.

The chain combines TRBV5-1 with TRBJ2-5, with a tentative D call TRBD2 (5 bases). The sample taken for sequencing was blood. The receptor comes from a woman in her thirties with Graves' ophthalmopathy. CDR3 loop: CASSPGMKDTQYF. The CDR3 DNA sequence: TGCGCCAGCAGCCCGGGGATGAAAGATACCCAGTACTTC.